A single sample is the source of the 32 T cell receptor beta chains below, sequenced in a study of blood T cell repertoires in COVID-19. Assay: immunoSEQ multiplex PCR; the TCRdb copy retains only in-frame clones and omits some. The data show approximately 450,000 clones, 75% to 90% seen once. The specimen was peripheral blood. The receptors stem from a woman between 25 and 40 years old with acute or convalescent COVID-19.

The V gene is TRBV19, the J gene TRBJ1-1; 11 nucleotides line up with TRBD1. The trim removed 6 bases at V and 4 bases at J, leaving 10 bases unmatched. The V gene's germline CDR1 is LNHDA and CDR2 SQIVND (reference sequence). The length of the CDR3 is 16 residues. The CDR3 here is CASSRDWGTGGTEAFF. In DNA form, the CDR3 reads TGTGCCAGTAGCAGAGATTGGGGGACAGGGGGCACTGAAGCTTTCTTT.

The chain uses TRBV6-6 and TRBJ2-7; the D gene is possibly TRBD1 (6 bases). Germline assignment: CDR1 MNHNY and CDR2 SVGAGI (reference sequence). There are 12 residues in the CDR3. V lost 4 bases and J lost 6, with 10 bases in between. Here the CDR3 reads CASSSSGAEQYF. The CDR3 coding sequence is TGTGCCAGCAGTTCTTCAGGGGCCGAGCAGTACTTC.

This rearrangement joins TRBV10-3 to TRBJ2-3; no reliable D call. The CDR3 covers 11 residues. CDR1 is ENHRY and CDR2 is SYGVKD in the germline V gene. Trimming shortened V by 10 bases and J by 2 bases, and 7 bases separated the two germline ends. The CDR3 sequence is CATTDTDTQYF. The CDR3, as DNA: TGTGCCACTACAGACACAGATACGCAGTATTTT.

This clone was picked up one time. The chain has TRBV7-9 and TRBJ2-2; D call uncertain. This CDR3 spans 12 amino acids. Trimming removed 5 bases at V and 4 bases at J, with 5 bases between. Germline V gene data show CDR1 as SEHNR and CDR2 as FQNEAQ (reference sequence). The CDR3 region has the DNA TGTGCCAGCAGCCAACTCACCGGGGAGCTGTTTTTT. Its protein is CASSQLTGELFF.

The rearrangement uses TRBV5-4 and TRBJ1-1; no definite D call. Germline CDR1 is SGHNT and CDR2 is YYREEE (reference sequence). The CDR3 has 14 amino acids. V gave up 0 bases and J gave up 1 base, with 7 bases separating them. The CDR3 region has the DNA TGTGCCAGCAGCTTGGAGATAGCGAACACTGAAGCTTTCTTT. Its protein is CASSLEIANTEAFF.

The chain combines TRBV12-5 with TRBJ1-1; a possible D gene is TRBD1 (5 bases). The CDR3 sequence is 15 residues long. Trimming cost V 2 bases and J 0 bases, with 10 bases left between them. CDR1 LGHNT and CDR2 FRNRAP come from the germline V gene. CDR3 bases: TGTGCTAGTGGTTTGCGGGGGATATTGAACACTGAAGCTTTCTTT. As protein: CASGLRGILNTEAFF.

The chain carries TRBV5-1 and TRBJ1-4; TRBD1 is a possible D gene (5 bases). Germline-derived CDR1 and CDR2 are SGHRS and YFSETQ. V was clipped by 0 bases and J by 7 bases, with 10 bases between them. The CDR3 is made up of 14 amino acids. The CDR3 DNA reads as TGCGCCAGCAGCTTGGGGGGCCCTCTTGAAAAACTGTTTTTT. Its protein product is CASSLGGPLEKLFF.

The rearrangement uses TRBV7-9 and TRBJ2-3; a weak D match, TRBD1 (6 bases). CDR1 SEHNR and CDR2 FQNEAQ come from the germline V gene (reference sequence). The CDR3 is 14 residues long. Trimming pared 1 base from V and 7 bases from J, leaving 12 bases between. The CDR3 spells CASSLGRTVYTQYF. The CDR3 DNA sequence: TGTGCCAGCAGCTTAGGAAGGACAGTCTATACGCAGTATTTT. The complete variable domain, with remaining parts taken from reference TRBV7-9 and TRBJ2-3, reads DTGVSQNPRHKITKRGQNVTFRCDPISEHNRLYWYRQTLGQGPEFLTYFQNEAQLEKSRLLSDRFSAERPKGSFSTLEIQRTEQGDSAMYLCASSLGRTVYTQYFGPGTRLTVL.

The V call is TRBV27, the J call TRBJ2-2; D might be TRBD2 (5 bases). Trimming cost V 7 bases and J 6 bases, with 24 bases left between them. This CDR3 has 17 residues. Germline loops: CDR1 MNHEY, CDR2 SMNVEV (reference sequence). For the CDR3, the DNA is TGTGCCAGCACTCTATTCGGCGCTCTAGGGCGGGCCGGGGAGCTGTTTTTT. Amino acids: CASTLFGALGRAGELFF.

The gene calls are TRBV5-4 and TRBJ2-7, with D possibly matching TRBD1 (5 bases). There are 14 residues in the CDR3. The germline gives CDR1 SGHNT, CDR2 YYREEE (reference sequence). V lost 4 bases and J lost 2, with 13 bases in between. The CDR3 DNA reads TGTGCCAGCAGCAGCGCAGGGTTTCCCTACGAGCAGTACTTC. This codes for CASSSAGFPYEQYF.

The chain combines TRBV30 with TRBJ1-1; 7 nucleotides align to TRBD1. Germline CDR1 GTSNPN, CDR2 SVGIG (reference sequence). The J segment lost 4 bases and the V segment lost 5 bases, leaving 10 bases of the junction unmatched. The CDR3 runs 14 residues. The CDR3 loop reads CAWGQGGSSTEAFF. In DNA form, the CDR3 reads TGTGCCTGGGGACAAGGGGGCTCCAGCACTGAAGCTTTCTTT.

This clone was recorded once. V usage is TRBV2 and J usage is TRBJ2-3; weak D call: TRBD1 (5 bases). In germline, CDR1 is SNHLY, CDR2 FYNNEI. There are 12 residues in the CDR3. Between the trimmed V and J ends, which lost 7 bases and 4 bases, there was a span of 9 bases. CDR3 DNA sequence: TGTGCCAGCAAAGGGGCTCCAGATACGCAGTATTTT. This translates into CASKGAPDTQYF.

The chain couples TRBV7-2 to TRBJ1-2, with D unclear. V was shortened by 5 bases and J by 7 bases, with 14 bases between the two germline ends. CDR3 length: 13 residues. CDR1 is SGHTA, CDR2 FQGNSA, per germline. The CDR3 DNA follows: TGTGCCAGCAGCCCAGCACGCGGGGTTGGCTACACCTTC. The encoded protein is CASSPARGVGYTF.

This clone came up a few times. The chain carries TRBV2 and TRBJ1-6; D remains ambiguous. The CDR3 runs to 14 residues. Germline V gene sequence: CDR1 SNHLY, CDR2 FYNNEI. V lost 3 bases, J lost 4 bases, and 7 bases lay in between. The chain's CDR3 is CASSDQQYNSPLHF. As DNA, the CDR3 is TGTGCCAGCAGTGACCAACAGTATAATTCACCCCTCCACTTT.

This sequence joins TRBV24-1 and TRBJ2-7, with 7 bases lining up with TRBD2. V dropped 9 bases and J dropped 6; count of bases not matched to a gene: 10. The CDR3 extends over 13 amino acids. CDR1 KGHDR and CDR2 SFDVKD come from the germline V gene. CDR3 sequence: CATRPAGSGEQYF. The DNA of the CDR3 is TGTGCCACCCGACCAGCGGGGTCGGGCGAGCAGTACTTC.

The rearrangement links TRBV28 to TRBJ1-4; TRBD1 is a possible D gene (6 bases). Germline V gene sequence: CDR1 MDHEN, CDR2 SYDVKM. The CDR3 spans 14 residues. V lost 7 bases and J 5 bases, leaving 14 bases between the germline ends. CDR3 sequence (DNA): TGTGCCAGCATCCGGGGGGGGCGGAATGAAAAACTGTTTTTT. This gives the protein CASIRGGRNEKLFF.

The CDR3 bases are TGTGCCAGTAGTATGGGGGCCGGAGATACGCAGTATTTT. Protein product: CASSMGAGDTQYF. The chain couples TRBV19 to TRBJ2-3, with D possibly TRBD1 on 6 matching bases. Trimming removed 3 bases at V and 5 bases at J, with 9 bases between. The CDR3 has 13 amino acids. Germline-derived CDR1 and CDR2 are LNHDA and SQIVND (reference sequence).

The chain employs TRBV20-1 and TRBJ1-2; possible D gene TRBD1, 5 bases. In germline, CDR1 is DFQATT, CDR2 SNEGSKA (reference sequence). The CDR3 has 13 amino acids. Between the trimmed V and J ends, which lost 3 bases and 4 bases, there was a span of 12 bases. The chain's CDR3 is CSASNSQGYGYTF. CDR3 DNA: TGCAGTGCTAGTAACTCCCAGGGCTATGGCTACACCTTC.

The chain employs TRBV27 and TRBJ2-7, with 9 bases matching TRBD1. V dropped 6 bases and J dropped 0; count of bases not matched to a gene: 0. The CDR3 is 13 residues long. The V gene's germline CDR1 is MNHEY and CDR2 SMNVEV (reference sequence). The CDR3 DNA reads TGTGCCAGCAGACAGGGGGCCTCCTACGAGCAGTACTTC. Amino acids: CASRQGASYEQYF.

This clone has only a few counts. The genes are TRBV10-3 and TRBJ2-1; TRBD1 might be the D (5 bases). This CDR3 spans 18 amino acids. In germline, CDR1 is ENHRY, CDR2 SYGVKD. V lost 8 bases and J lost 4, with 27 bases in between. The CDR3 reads CAISEEKGLARTYNEQFF. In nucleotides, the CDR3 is TGTGCCATCTCCGAAGAAAAGGGGTTGGCCCGGACGTACAATGAGCAGTTCTTC.

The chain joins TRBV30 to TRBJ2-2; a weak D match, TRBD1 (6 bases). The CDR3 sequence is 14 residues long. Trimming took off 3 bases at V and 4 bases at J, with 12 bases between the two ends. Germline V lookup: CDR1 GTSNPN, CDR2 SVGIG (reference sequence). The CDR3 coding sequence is TGTGCCTGGAGGGGGGCTGGGAGCACCGGGGAGCTGTTTTTT. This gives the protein CAWRGAGSTGELFF.

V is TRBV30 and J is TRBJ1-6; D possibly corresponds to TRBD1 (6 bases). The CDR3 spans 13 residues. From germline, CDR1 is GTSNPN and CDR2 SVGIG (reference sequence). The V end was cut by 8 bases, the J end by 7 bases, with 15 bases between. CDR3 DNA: TGTGCCGTGCAGGGGCTTAGGAATTCACCCCTCCACTTT. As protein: CAVQGLRNSPLHF.

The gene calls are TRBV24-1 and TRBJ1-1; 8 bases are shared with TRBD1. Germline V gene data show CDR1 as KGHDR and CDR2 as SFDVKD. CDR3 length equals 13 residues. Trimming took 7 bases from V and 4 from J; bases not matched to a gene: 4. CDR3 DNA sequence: TGTGCCACCAGGGAAACAGGGGGCACTGAAGCTTTCTTT. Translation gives CATRETGGTEAFF.

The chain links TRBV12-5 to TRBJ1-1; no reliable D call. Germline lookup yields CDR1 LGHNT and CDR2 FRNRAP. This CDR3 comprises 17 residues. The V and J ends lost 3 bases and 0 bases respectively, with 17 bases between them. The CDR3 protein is CASGFRREPFMNTEAFF. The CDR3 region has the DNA TGTGCTAGTGGTTTCCGAAGGGAGCCCTTCATGAACACTGAAGCTTTCTTT.

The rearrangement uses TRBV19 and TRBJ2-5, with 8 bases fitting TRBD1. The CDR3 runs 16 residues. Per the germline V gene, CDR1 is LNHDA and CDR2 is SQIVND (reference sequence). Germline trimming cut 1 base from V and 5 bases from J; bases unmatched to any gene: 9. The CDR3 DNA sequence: TGTGCCAGTAGTATAGGAGTGACAGGGGTTTCGGAGACCCAGTACTTC. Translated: CASSIGVTGVSETQYF. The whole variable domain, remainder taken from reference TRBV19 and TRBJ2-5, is DGGITQSPKYLFRKEGQNVTLSCEQNLNHDAMYWYRQDPGQGLRLIYYSQIVNDFQKGDIAEGYSVSREKKESFPLTVTSAQKNPTAFYLCASSIGVTGVSETQYFGPGTRLLVL.

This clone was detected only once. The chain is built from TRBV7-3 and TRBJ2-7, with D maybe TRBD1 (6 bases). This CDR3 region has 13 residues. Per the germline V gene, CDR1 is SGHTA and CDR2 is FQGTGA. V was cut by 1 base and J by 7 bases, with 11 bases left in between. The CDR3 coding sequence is TGTGCCAGCAGCTTAAGCAGGGGCAATGAGCAGTACTTC. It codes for CASSLSRGNEQYF.

The CDR3 here is CALDSQETQYF. The CDR3 bases are TGTGCCTTAGACAGCCAAGAGACCCAGTACTTC. V usage is TRBV30 and J usage is TRBJ2-5; D may be TRBD1 (5 bases). The germline V and J ends were trimmed by 7 bases and 1 base, with 7 bases remaining between them. CDR1 is GTSNPN and CDR2 is SVGIG in the germline V gene (reference sequence). The CDR3 length is 11 residues.

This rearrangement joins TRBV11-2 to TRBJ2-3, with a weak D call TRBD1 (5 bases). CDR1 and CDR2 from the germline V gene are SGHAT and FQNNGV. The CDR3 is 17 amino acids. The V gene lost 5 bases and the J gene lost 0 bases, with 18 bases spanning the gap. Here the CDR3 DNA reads TGTGCCAGCAGCCCCCGTCCCGCGACAGCTAGCACAGATACGCAGTATTTT. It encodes CASSPRPATASTDTQYF.

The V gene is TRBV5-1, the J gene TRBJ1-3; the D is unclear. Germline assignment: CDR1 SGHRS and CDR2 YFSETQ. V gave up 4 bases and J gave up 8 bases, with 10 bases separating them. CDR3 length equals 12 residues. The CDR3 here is CASSTGGDTIYF. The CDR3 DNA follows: TGCGCCAGCAGCACCGGCGGGGACACCATATATTTT.

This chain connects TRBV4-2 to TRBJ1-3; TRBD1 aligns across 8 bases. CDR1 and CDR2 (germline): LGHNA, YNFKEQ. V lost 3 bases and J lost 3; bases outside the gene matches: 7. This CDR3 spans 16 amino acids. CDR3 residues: CASSHPPGGRGNTIYF. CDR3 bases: TGTGCCAGCAGCCATCCTCCAGGGGGCCGTGGAAACACCATATATTTT.

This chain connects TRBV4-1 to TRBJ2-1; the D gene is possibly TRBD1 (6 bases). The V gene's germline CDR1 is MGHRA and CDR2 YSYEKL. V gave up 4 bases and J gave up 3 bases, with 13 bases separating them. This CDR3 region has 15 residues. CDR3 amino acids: CASSLTGKSYNEQFF. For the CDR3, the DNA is TGCGCCAGCAGCCTAACAGGGAAGAGCTACAATGAGCAGTTCTTC.

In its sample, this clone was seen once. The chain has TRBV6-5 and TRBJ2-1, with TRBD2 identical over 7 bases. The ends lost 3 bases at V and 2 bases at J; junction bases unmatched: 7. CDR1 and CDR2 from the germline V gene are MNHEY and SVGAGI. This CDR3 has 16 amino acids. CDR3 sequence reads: CASSYLTAGAYNEQFF. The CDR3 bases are TGTGCCAGCAGTTATCTAACGGCGGGGGCCTACAATGAGCAGTTCTTC.